The clone carrying this T cell receptor (beta chain) came up once. Its antigen is not identified. The TCR beta profiling, which covered VDJ combination and CDR3 sequence, was carried out using genomic DNA as the template. TCRdb called the reads again in MiXCR, with one record for every CDR3 protein. The sample has 150,000 to 200,000 distinct CDR3 sequences, 46% seen once. This record comes from a study of CD8+CD57+ T cells in acquired aplastic anemia. Study context: Sorting CD4+ and CD8+ cells gave DNA averaging about 3.1 ug.

Study findings and constraints: No significant patient-versus-control difference appeared in CD8+ Simpson's diversity.

The sequenced material came from sorted CD4+, CD8+, or CD8+CD57+ T cells (not recorded which) from PBMCs. The sequence was collected from a human donor in good health.

The CDR3 protein is CASSESRGALCNQPQHF. In DNA, the CDR3 is TGCGCCAGCAGTGAGTCGAGGGGGGCTCTTTGCAATCAGCCCCAGCATTTT. This chain uses TRBV10-1 with TRBJ1-5; tentatively, D is TRBD1 (6 bases). Germline V lookup: CDR1 WNHNN, CDR2 SYGVQD (reference sequence). The CDR3 is made up of 17 amino acids. Trimming took 0 bases from V and 2 from J, leaving 14 bases between them.